These 14 T cell receptor beta chains share one sample of origin, sequenced in a study of T cell changes during pregnancy in multiple sclerosis. Assay used: immunoSEQ multiplex PCR; TCRdb lists only in-frame clones, some missing. The sample holds roughly 100,000 clones, roughly nine tenths seen once. Sequenced material: peripheral blood, taken after pregnancy. These receptors all stem from a female donor with multiple sclerosis, enrolled in a pregnancy study.

This chain joins TRBV6-5 and TRBJ2-7, with 8 positions matching TRBD2. J was trimmed by 3 bases and V by 7 bases; bases with no gene match: 8. Looked up from germline, CDR1 is MNHEY and CDR2 is SVGAGI. This CDR3 is 14 amino acids long. CDR3 sequence: CASTIASGYYEQYF. The CDR3 DNA is TGTGCCAGCACCATTGCTAGCGGGTACTACGAGCAGTACTTC.

This chain uses TRBV29-1 with TRBJ1-5; no definite D call. Germline V CDR1 and CDR2: SQVTM, ANQGSEA. CDR3 length: 13 residues. The ends were cut back, 4 bases at V and 3 bases at J, with 10 bases in the middle. The CDR3 loop reads CSVVYSYNQPQHF. The CDR3 region has the DNA TGCAGCGTTGTGTACAGTTACAATCAGCCCCAGCATTTT.

The gene calls are TRBV9 and TRBJ2-5, with 15 positions matching TRBD2. The CDR3 sequence is 18 residues long. V shed 2 bases and J 4 bases; nucleotides not matched to a gene: 9. From germline, CDR1 is SGDLS and CDR2 YYNGEE. The CDR3 nucleotides read TGTGCCAGCAGCGTCGGACTAGCGGGGGGGCCCGGTCTAGAGACCCAGTACTTC. Translation gives CASSVGLAGGPGLETQYF.

J is TRBJ1-2 and V is TRBV7-5; TRBD1, as called in the table, went unchecked against the DNA. TRBV7-5 is a documented pseudogene. The CDR3 runs 15 residues. The CDR3 sequence: CARSIPPTGLSGYTF. DNA of the CDR3: TGTGCCAGAAGCATCCCCCCGACAGGGCTGAGTGGCTACACCTTC.

The CDR3 DNA is TGTGCCAGCCTCATCCCCGGACTGCCTTCCGAGCAGTACTTC. As protein: CASLIPGLPSEQYF. The chain recombines TRBV11-2 with TRBJ2-7; D possibly corresponds to TRBD2 (5 bases). CDR3 size: 14 residues. V was cut by 8 bases and J by 6 bases, with 20 bases left in between. In germline, CDR1 is SGHAT, CDR2 FQNNGV.

V gene TRBV15 combines with J gene TRBJ2-3; 7 bases line up with TRBD2. V gave up 3 bases and J gave up 2 bases; unmatched junction bases: 14. Looked up from germline, CDR1 is LNHNV and CDR2 is YYDKDF (reference sequence). The CDR3 totals 18 residues. CDR3: CATSSPWMGGEYTDTQYF. The DNA for the CDR3 is TGTGCCACCAGCAGCCCCTGGATGGGGGGGGAGTACACAGATACGCAGTATTTT.

This clone was found a few times. The rearrangement joins TRBV20-1 to TRBJ1-1, with 10 bases that match TRBD1. Germline values: CDR1 DFQATT, CDR2 SNEGSKA (reference sequence). The CDR3 totals 11 residues. The CDR3 reads CSPGQGMLAFF. CDR3 in DNA: TGCAGCCCGGGACAGGGGATGTTAGCTTTCTTT.

DNA of the CDR3: TGCGCCAGCAGCTTACAGGGGAGCTGGGAGACCCAGTACTTC. Its translation is CASSLQGSWETQYF. The chain has TRBV5-1 and TRBJ2-5, with TRBD1 matching over 7 bases. Germline trimming cut 2 bases from V and 5 bases from J; bases unmatched to any gene: 6. CDR1 SGHRS and CDR2 YFSETQ come from the germline V gene. The CDR3 length is 14 residues.

This rearrangement joins TRBV11-2 to TRBJ1-2; TRBD1 agrees at 8 bases. In germline, CDR1 is SGHAT, CDR2 FQNNGV. This CDR3 spans 13 amino acids. J gave up 14 bases and V 6 bases, and 14 bases lay outside the gene matches. The chain's CDR3 is CASRLGDRPTETF. CDR3 nucleotide sequence: TGTGCCAGCAGGCTCGGGGACAGGCCCACTGAGACCTTC.

The CDR3 sequence is CASSDPGTSGGGSGELFF. CDR3 DNA: TGTGCCAGCAGCGATCCCGGGACTAGCGGGGGGGGATCCGGGGAGCTGTTTTTT. The chain combines TRBV5-4 with TRBJ2-2, with 16 positions matching TRBD2. J was trimmed by 6 bases and V by 4 bases; bases with no gene match: 9. CDR1 SGHNT and CDR2 YYREEE come from the germline V gene (reference sequence). This CDR3 has 18 residues. The variable domain in full, completed from reference TRBV5-4 and TRBJ2-2, reads ETGVTQSPTHLIKTRGQQVTLRCSSQSGHNTVSWYQQALGQGPQFIFQYYREEENGRGNFPPRFSGLQFPNYSSELNVNALELDDSALYLCASSDPGTSGGGSGELFFGEGSRLTVL.

This clone was seen just once. The chain couples TRBV5-1 to TRBJ2-3, with TRBD1 identical over 8 bases. V dropped 3 bases and J dropped 3; count of bases not matched to a gene: 6. The CDR3 consists of 15 residues. Germline CDR1 is SGHRS and CDR2 is YFSETQ. In nucleotides, the CDR3 is TGCGCCAGCAGCTCCCCGACAGGGGAAACAGATACGCAGTATTTT. As protein: CASSSPTGETDTQYF.

The gene calls are TRBV5-1 and TRBJ1-3, with D maybe TRBD1 (5 bases). Trimming pared 4 bases from V and 4 bases from J, leaving 15 bases between. The germline V gene has CDR1 SGHRS and CDR2 YFSETQ. The CDR3 spans 15 residues. CDR3 coding DNA: TGCGCCAGCAGCCCACTTGCGAGGACAGGAAACACCATATATTTT. Translating it yields CASSPLARTGNTIYF. Full variable domain (outside the CDR3, taken from reference TRBV5-1 and TRBJ1-3): KAGVTQTPRYLIKTRGQQVTLSCSPISGHRSVSWYQQTPGQGLQFLFEYFSETQRNKGNFPGRFSGRQFSNSRSEMNVSTLELGDSALYLCASSPLARTGNTIYFGEGSWLTVV.

The V gene is TRBV25-1, the J gene TRBJ2-7; maybe TRBD2 (5 bases). V was trimmed by 4 bases and J by 0 bases, leaving 10 bases between them. This CDR3 contains 14 residues. Germline values: CDR1 MGHDK, CDR2 SYGVNS. The CDR3 nucleotides read TGTGCCAGCAGTGGATGGACTGACTCCTACGAGCAGTACTTC. Translation: CASSGWTDSYEQYF.

The V call is TRBV11-2, the J call TRBJ1-1; no clear D gene. This CDR3 comprises 14 residues. V was pared by 0 bases and J by 1 base, with 6 bases between. Germline assignment: CDR1 SGHAT and CDR2 FQNNGV. CDR3 residues: CASSLDLWNTEAFF. The CDR3, as DNA: TGTGCCAGCAGCTTAGATCTGTGGAACACTGAAGCTTTCTTT.